This entry lists 6 T cell receptor beta chains sequenced from one sample in a study of identical twins. TCRdb re-analysed the 5' RACE reads in MiXCR, keeping a single row per CDR3 protein. The data contain about 390,000 distinct CDR3 sequences, 9% to 10% of them singletons. Sequencing input: naive T cells sorted from blood. The source is a woman between 50 and 59 years old in good health.

This clonotype was counted a few times. V and J are TRBV5-1 and TRBJ2-7, with a tentative D call TRBD2 (6 bases). Germline loops: CDR1 SGHRS, CDR2 YFSETQ. The CDR3 has 14 amino acids. With 0 bases removed from V and 3 bases from J, the gap between germline ends came to 10 bases. The CDR3 protein is CASSLGGVVYEQYF. CDR3 nucleotide sequence: TGCGCCAGCAGCTTGGGGGGGGTCGTCTACGAGCAGTACTTC.

This clonotype was seen more than once but under ten times. The V gene is TRBV19, the J gene TRBJ1-1; D is unclear. The CDR3 loop spans 14 amino acids. Germline V gene data show CDR1 as LNHDA and CDR2 as SQIVND (reference sequence). Trimming left V 1 base short and J 10 bases short, with 16 bases between. The CDR3 region has the DNA TGTGCCAGTAGTATAGGGCAGAACCTTATAGGAGCTTTCTTT. This encodes CASSIGQNLIGAFF.

This clonotype was found many times. The rearrangement links TRBV5-1 to TRBJ2-7; tentative D call: TRBD1 (7 bases). The CDR3 spans 12 residues. The V and J ends lost 6 bases and 4 bases respectively, with 11 bases between them. Germline CDR1 reads SGHRS; CDR2 reads YFSETQ. The CDR3 is CASNQGGYEQYF. The DNA for the CDR3 is TGCGCCAGCAATCAGGGGGGATACGAGCAGTACTTC.

This clonotype has a count of ten or more. The chain is built from TRBV14 and TRBJ2-5; TRBD2 matches at 7 bases. V shed 1 base, J shed 1 base, and the junction held 12 bases outside the gene matches. The CDR3 is 18 amino acids. Germline CDR1 reads SGHDN; CDR2 reads FVKESK. This chain's CDR3 is CASSQGVRASGLQETQYF. CDR3 DNA sequence: TGTGCCAGCAGCCAAGGTGTTAGGGCTAGCGGACTCCAAGAGACCCAGTACTTC.

The V gene is TRBV6-5, the J gene TRBJ2-4; 10 positions match TRBD1. After removal of 7 bases from V and 0 bases from J, the junction contained 6 bases not matched to a gene. The CDR3 consists of 16 residues. Germline V CDR1 and CDR2: MNHEY, SVGAGI. The chain's CDR3 is CASTRTGGIAKNIQYF. In nucleotides, the CDR3 is TGTGCCAGCACCCGGACAGGGGGGATAGCCAAAAACATTCAGTACTTC.

This clonotype turned up a few times. The rearrangement joins TRBV10-3 to TRBJ2-3; 9 bases match TRBD1. V lost 6 bases, J lost 5 bases, and 6 bases stayed unmatched. The CDR3 sequence is 14 residues long. From germline, CDR1 is ENHRY and CDR2 SYGVKD. This CDR3 reads CAISRTGVQDTQYF. In DNA, the CDR3 is TGTGCCATCAGCAGGACAGGGGTACAAGATACGCAGTATTTT.